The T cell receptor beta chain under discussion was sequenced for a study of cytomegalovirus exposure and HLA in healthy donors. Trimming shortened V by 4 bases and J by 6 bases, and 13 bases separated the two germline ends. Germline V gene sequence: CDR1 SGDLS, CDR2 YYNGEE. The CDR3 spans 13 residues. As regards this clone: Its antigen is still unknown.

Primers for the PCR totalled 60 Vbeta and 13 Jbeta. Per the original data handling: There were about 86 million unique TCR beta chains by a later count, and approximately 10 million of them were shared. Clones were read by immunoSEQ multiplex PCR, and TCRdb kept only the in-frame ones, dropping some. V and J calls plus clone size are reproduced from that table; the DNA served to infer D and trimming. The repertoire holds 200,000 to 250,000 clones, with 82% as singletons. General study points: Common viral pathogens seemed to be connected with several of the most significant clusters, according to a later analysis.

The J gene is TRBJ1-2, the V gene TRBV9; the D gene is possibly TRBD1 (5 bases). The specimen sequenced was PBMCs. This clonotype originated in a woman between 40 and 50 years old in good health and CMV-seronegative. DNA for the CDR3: TGTGCCAGCAGCCCGACGGGGGAGCATGGCTACACCTTC. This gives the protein CASSPTGEHGYTF.